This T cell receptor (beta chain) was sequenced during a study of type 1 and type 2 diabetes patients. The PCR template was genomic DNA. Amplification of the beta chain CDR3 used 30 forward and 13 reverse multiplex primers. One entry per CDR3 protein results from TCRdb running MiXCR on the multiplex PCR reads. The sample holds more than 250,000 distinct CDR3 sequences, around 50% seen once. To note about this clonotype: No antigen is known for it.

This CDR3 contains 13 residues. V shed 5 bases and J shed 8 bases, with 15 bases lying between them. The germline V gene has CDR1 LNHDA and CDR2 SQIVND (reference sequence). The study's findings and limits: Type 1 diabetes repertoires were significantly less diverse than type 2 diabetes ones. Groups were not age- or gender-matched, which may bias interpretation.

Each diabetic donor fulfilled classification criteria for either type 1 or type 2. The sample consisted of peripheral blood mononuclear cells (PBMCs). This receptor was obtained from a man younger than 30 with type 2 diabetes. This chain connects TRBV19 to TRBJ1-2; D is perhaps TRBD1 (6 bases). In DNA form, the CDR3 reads TGTGCCAGTAGTTCGACAGGTATCGGGGGCTACACCTTC. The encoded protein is CASSSTGIGGYTF.